The next 9 T cell receptor beta chains were all read from a single sample in a study of T cells in Graves' hyperthyroidism and ophthalmopathy. Amplification of TCR beta CDR3 regions was performed using RNA transcripts as template. Carried out on the TCR CDR3, a first-round RT-PCR used the HTBI primer set. TCRdb ran MiXCR on the multiplex PCR reads and lists one entry per CDR3 protein. The top ten clones hold nearly 8.5% of a sample with hundreds of thousands of distinct CDR3 sequences, roughly 50% of them seen once. Specimen: peripheral blood or thyroid tissue (not recorded which). Receptor source: a woman aged 18-29 years with Graves' hyperthyroidism.

The rearrangement joins TRBV7-9 to TRBJ2-3; tentative D call: TRBD1 (6 bases). This CDR3 contains 12 residues. Between the trimmed V and J ends, which lost 5 bases and 9 bases, there was a span of 12 bases. Germline-derived CDR1 and CDR2 are SEHNR and FQNEAQ (reference sequence). The CDR3 nucleotides are TGTGCCAGCAGCCAGGACAGCCGGACGCAGTATTTT. As protein: CASSQDSRTQYF. The variable domain in full, completed from reference TRBV7-9 and TRBJ2-3, reads DTGVSQNPRHKITKRGQNVTFRCDPISEHNRLYWYRQTLGQGPEFLTYFQNEAQLEKSRLLSDRFSAERPKGSFSTLEIQRTEQGDSAMYLCASSQDSRTQYFGPGTRLTVL.

This clonotype was seen a few times. This chain joins TRBV7-9 and TRBJ2-5; 8 positions agree with TRBD1. The length of the CDR3 is 15 residues. The ends lost 7 bases at V and 5 bases at J; junction bases unmatched: 12. The germline V gene encodes CDR1 SEHNR and CDR2 FQNEAQ (reference sequence). CDR3 region: CASTLPIQGDETQYF. DNA of the CDR3: TGTGCCAGCACCCTTCCAATACAGGGGGATGAGACCCAGTACTTC.

The chain carries TRBV13 and TRBJ1-1; D might be TRBD1 (5 bases). The CDR3 covers 14 residues. The V end was cut by 5 bases, the J end by 7 bases, with 17 bases between. Germline values: CDR1 PRHDT, CDR2 FYEKMQ (reference sequence). The CDR3 is CASSELGTLHEAFF. CDR3 nucleotides: TGTGCCAGCAGCGAACTCGGGACCCTCCATGAAGCTTTCTTT. Looking up the rest from reference TRBV13 and TRBJ1-1 gives the full variable domain: AAGVIQSPRHLIKEKRETATLKCYPIPRHDTVYWYQQGPGQDPQFLISFYEKMQSDKGSIPDRFSAQQFSDYHSELNMSSLELGDSALYFCASSELGTLHEAFFGQGTRLTVV.

This clonotype occurred many times. The chain is built from TRBV2 and TRBJ2-7; D call uncertain. Per germline, CDR1 SNHLY and CDR2 FYNNEI. The CDR3 contains 13 residues. Trimming pared 5 bases from V and 0 bases from J, leaving 8 bases between. The CDR3 nucleotides read TGTGCCAGCAGTCCCTGGGGCTCCTACGAGCAGTACTTC. Translating gives CASSPWGSYEQYF.

The chain has TRBV7-9 and TRBJ1-5, with 7 bases that match TRBD1. Germline CDR1 reads SEHNR; CDR2 reads FQNEAQ (reference sequence). The ends lost 11 bases at V and 6 bases at J; junction bases unmatched: 7. This CDR3 spans 12 amino acids. CDR3 nucleotides: TGTGCCCGGGACAGCTGGAGTCAGCCCCAGCATTTT. Its translation: CARDSWSQPQHF.

The J gene is TRBJ2-7, the V gene TRBV5-1, with 8 bases that match TRBD2. J gave up 6 bases and V 0 bases, and 8 bases lay outside the gene matches. Germline V gene sequence: CDR1 SGHRS, CDR2 YFSETQ. The CDR3 contains 15 residues. CDR3 coding DNA: TGCGCCAGCAGCTTGGTTCCAGCGGGAGTTGGCGAGCAGTACTTC. The encoded protein is CASSLVPAGVGEQYF.

This clonotype turned up a few times. V gene TRBV19 combines with J gene TRBJ1-4; D remains ambiguous. V was trimmed by 6 bases and J by 7 bases, leaving 9 bases between them. Per the germline V gene, CDR1 is LNHDA and CDR2 is SQIVND (reference sequence). CDR3 length: 12 residues. CDR3 sequence reads: CASSSRPEKLFF. In nucleotides, the CDR3 is TGTGCCAGTAGCAGCCGCCCTGAAAAACTGTTTTTT. Looking up the rest from reference TRBV19 and TRBJ1-4 gives the full variable domain: DGGITQSPKYLFRKEGQNVTLSCEQNLNHDAMYWYRQDPGQGLRLIYYSQIVNDFQKGDIAEGYSVSREKKESFPLTVTSAQKNPTAFYLCASSSRPEKLFFGSGTQLSVL.

This clonotype has a handful of counts. The chain combines TRBV7-9 with TRBJ1-2; D gene ambiguous. This CDR3 has 11 amino acids. CDR1 SEHNR and CDR2 FQNEAQ come from the germline V gene (reference sequence). The germline V and J ends were trimmed by 5 bases and 14 bases, with 15 bases remaining between them. The DNA for the CDR3 is TGTGCCAGCAGCCAAGGCCAGGACCCTACCTTC. Amino acid sequence: CASSQGQDPTF.

The chain recombines TRBV7-9 with TRBJ1-1; tentative D call: TRBD1 (6 bases). CDR3 length equals 14 residues. Deletions cut 2 bases from V and 6 bases from J, with 13 bases between. The germline gives CDR1 SEHNR, CDR2 FQNEAQ (reference sequence). The CDR3 is CASSLNQGMAEAFF. Written as DNA, the CDR3 is TGTGCCAGCAGCTTAAACCAGGGGATGGCTGAAGCTTTCTTT.